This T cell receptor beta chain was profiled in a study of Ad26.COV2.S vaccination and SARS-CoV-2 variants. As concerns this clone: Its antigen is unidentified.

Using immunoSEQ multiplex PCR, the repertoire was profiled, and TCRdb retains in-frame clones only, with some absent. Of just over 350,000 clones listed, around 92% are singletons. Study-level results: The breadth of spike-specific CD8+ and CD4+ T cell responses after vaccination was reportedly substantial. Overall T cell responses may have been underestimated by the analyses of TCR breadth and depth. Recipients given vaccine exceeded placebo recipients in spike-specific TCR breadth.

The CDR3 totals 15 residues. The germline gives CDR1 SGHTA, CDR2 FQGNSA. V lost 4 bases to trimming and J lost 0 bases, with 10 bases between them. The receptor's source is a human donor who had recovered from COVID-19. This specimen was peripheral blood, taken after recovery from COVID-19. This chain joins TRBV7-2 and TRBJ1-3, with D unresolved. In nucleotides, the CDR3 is TGTGCCAGCAGCTCCCTCTTAGACTCTGGAAACACCATATATTTT. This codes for CASSSLLDSGNTIYF. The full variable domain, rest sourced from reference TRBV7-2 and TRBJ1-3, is GAGVSQSPSNKVTEKGKDVELRCDPISGHTALYWYRQSLGQGLEFLIYFQGNSAPDKSGLPSDRFSAERTGGSVSTLTIQRTQQEDSAVYLCASSSLLDSGNTIYFGEGSWLTVV.